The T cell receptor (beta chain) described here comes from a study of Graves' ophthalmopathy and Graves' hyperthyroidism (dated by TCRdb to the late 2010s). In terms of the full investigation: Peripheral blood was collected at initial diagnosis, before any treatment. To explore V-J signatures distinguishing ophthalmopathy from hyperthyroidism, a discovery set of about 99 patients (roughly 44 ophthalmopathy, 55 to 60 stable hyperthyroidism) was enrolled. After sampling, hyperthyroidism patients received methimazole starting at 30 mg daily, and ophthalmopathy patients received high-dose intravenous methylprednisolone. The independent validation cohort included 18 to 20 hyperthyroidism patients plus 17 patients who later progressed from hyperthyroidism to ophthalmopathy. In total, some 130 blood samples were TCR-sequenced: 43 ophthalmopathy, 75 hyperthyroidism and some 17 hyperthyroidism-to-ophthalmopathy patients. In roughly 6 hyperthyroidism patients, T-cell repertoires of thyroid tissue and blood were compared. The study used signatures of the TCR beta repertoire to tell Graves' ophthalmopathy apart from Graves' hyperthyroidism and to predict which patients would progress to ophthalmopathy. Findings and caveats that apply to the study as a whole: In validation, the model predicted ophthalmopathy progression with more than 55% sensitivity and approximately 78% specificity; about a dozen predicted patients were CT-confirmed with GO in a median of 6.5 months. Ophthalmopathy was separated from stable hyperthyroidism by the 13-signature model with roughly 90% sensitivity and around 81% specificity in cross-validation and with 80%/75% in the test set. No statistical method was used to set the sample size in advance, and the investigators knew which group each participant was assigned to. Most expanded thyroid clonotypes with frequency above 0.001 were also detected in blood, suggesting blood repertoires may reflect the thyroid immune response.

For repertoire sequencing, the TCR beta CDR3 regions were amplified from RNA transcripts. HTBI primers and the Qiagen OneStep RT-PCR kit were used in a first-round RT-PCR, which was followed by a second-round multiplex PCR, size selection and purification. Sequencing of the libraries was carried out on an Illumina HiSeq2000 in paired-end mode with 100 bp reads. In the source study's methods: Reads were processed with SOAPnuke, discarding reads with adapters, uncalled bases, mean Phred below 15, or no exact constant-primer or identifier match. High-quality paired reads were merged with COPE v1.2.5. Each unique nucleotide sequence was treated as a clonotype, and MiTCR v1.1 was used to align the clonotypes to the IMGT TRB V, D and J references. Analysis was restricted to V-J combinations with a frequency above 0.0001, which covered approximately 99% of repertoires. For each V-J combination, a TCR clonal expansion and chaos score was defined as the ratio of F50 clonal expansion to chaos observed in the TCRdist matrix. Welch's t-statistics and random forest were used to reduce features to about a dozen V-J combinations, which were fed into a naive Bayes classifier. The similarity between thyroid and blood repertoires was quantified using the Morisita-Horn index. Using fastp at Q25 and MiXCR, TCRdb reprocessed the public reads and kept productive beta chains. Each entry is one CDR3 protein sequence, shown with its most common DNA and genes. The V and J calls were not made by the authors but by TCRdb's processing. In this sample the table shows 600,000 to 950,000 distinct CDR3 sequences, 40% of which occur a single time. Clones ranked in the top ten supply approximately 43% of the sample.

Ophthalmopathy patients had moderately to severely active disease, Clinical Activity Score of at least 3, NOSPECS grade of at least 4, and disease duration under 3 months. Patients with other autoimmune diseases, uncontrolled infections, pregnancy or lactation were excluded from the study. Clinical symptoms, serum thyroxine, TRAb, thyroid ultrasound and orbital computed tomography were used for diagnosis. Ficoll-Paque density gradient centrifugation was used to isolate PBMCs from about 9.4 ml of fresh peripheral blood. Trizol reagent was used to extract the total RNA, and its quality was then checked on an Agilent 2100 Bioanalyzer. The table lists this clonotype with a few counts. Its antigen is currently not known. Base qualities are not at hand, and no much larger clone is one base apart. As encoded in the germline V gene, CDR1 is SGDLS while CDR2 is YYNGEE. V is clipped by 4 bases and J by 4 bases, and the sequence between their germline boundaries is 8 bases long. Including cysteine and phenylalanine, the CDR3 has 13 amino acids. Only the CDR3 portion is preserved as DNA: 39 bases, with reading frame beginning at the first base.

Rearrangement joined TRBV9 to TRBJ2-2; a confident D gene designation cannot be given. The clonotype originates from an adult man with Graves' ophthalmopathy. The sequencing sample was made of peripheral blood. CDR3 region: CASSRVSTGELFF. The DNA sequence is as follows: TGTGCCAGCAGCCGAGTATCCACCGGGGAGCTGTTTTTT.